This is a list of T cell receptor beta chains from one sample in a study of shared clonotypes between healthy human individuals. Data came from immunoSEQ multiplex PCR; TCRdb stores just in-frame clones and leaves some out. This sample has about 2.2 million clones, with 93% found just once. The sequenced sample was naive CD8+ T cells from PBMCs. These receptors were obtained from a man younger than 30 in good health. Some clones in this sample may be carry-over from other donors' samples. Each CDR3 is given with its conserved first and last residue. Each record gives: D gene, clone size, J gene, V gene, CDR3 protein, CDR3 DNA. D genes are given only for firm matches. The size of a clone is reported for some rows only, either as once, few or many, or as a class for expanded clones.

d_call: -
clone_size: -
j_call: TRBJ2-2
v_call: TRBV5-1
cdr3_aa: CASSVPYRDGYTGELFF
cdr3_nt: TGCGCCAGCAGCGTACCGTACCGGGACGGGTACACCGGGGAGCTGTTTTTT

d_call: -
clone_size: -
j_call: TRBJ2-5
v_call: TRBV27
cdr3_aa: CASSLAGAQETQYF
cdr3_nt: TGTGCCAGCAGTTTAGCGGGGGCGCAAGAGACCCAGTACTTC

d_call: -
clone_size: -
j_call: TRBJ2-1
v_call: TRBV5-4
cdr3_aa: CASSDLYNEQFF
cdr3_nt: TGTGCCAGCAGCGATCTCTACAATGAGCAGTTCTTC

d_call: TRBD1
clone_size: once
j_call: TRBJ1-2
v_call: TRBV4-3
cdr3_aa: CASSQVGQGYGYTF
cdr3_nt: TGCGCCAGCAGCCAAGTTGGACAGGGGTATGGCTACACCTTC

d_call: TRBD1
clone_size: once
j_call: TRBJ2-7
v_call: TRBV19
cdr3_aa: CASSLGTGGSYEQYF
cdr3_nt: TGTGCCAGTAGTTTAGGGACAGGGGGCTCCTACGAGCAGTACTTC

d_call: -
clone_size: -
j_call: TRBJ1-1
v_call: TRBV27
cdr3_aa: CASSLSPGAITEAFF
cdr3_nt: TGTGCCAGCAGTTTATCCCCGGGGGCCATCACTGAAGCTTTCTTT

d_call: -
clone_size: -
j_call: TRBJ2-7
v_call: TRBV4-3
cdr3_aa: CASSQRWGSPYEQYF
cdr3_nt: TGCGCCAGCAGTCAAAGATGGGGCAGTCCCTACGAGCAGTACTTC

d_call: TRBD1
clone_size: -
j_call: TRBJ2-1
v_call: TRBV28
cdr3_aa: CASSPGTEAYNEQFF
cdr3_nt: TGTGCCAGCAGTCCCGGGACAGAAGCCTACAATGAGCAGTTCTTC

d_call: TRBD1
clone_size: -
j_call: TRBJ1-2
v_call: TRBV5-1
cdr3_aa: CASSSGQPRDYGYTF
cdr3_nt: TGCGCCAGCAGCTCGGGACAGCCACGGGACTATGGCTACACCTTC

d_call: -
clone_size: -
j_call: TRBJ2-7
v_call: TRBV28
cdr3_aa: CASSQGFSYEQYF
cdr3_nt: TGTGCCAGCAGCCAGGGGTTCTCCTACGAGCAGTACTTC

d_call: -
clone_size: -
j_call: TRBJ1-5
v_call: TRBV28
cdr3_aa: CASSFTESNQPQHF
cdr3_nt: TGTGCCAGCAGTTTCACCGAAAGCAATCAGCCCCAGCATTTT

d_call: -
clone_size: -
j_call: TRBJ2-7
v_call: TRBV5-6
cdr3_aa: CASSLAQSYEQYF
cdr3_nt: TGTGCCAGCAGCTTGGCGCAGTCCTACGAGCAGTACTTC

d_call: -
clone_size: -
j_call: TRBJ2-7
v_call: TRBV6-5
cdr3_aa: CASSPAMRYEQYF
cdr3_nt: TGTGCCAGCAGCCCGGCCATGCGCTACGAGCAGTACTTC

d_call: -
clone_size: -
j_call: TRBJ2-5
v_call: TRBV11-2
cdr3_aa: CASSTRGQTHQETQYF
cdr3_nt: TGTGCCAGCAGCACCCGGGGCCAGACACACCAAGAGACCCAGTACTTC

d_call: -
clone_size: -
j_call: TRBJ2-7
v_call: TRBV7-2
cdr3_aa: CASSNGLTQYEQYF
cdr3_nt: TGTGCCAGCTCGAACGGACTTACCCAATACGAGCAGTACTTC

d_call: TRBD1
clone_size: -
j_call: TRBJ2-2
v_call: TRBV19
cdr3_aa: CASSPLKTGQGATGELFF
cdr3_nt: TGTGCCAGTAGTCCGCTCAAGACCGGACAGGGGGCCACCGGGGAGCTGTTTTTT

d_call: -
clone_size: -
j_call: TRBJ2-5
v_call: TRBV5-4
cdr3_aa: CASSSTGVGETQYF
cdr3_nt: TGTGCCAGCAGCTCGACAGGCGTCGGGGAGACCCAGTACTTC

d_call: -
clone_size: -
j_call: TRBJ2-2
v_call: TRBV5-1
cdr3_aa: CASSLGPAGGELFF
cdr3_nt: TGCGCCAGCAGCTTGGGGCCTGCGGGCGGGGAGCTGTTTTTT

d_call: -
clone_size: -
j_call: TRBJ2-7
v_call: TRBV27
cdr3_aa: CASSLSYESYEQYF
cdr3_nt: TGTGCCAGCAGTTTATCATATGAATCCTACGAGCAGTACTTC

d_call: -
clone_size: -
j_call: TRBJ2-7
v_call: TRBV30
cdr3_aa: CAWRQITYEQYF
cdr3_nt: TGTGCCTGGAGACAGATAACCTACGAGCAGTACTTC

d_call: -
clone_size: -
j_call: TRBJ2-4
v_call: TRBV19
cdr3_aa: CASSIVPPVVNIQYF
cdr3_nt: TGTGCCAGTAGTATAGTCCCCCCCGTTGTGAACATTCAGTACTTC

d_call: -
clone_size: -
j_call: TRBJ2-7
v_call: TRBV10-2
cdr3_aa: CATTTPGYEQYF
cdr3_nt: TGCGCCACCACGACGCCGGGGTACGAGCAGTACTTC

d_call: TRBD1
clone_size: -
j_call: TRBJ2-3
v_call: TRBV10-3
cdr3_aa: CAISGTGNTDTQYF
cdr3_nt: TGTGCCATCAGTGGGACAGGGAACACAGATACGCAGTATTTT

d_call: -
clone_size: -
j_call: TRBJ2-7
v_call: TRBV6-5
cdr3_aa: CASRPDQGTYEQYF
cdr3_nt: TGTGCCAGCCGTCCCGACCAGGGTACCTACGAGCAGTACTTC

d_call: TRBD1
clone_size: -
j_call: TRBJ2-5
v_call: TRBV23-1
cdr3_aa: CASSQQGAGETQYF
cdr3_nt: TGCGCCAGCAGTCAACAGGGGGCCGGAGAGACCCAGTACTTC

d_call: -
clone_size: -
j_call: TRBJ2-1
v_call: TRBV6-1
cdr3_aa: CASTVSSEQFF
cdr3_nt: TGTGCCAGCACGGTTAGCAGTGAGCAGTTCTTC

d_call: -
clone_size: once
j_call: TRBJ1-5
v_call: TRBV9
cdr3_aa: CASSGAGGSNQPQHF
cdr3_nt: TGTGCCAGCAGCGGGGCGGGGGGAAGCAATCAGCCCCAGCATTTT

d_call: -
clone_size: -
j_call: TRBJ2-1
v_call: TRBV28
cdr3_aa: CASTQTGRGVEQFF
cdr3_nt: TGTGCCAGCACCCAAACAGGGAGAGGGGTTGAGCAGTTCTTC

d_call: -
clone_size: -
j_call: TRBJ2-2
v_call: TRBV6-5
cdr3_aa: CASSPYPGELFF
cdr3_nt: TGTGCCAGCAGTCCCTATCCCGGGGAGCTGTTTTTT

d_call: -
clone_size: -
j_call: TRBJ1-6
v_call: TRBV6-5
cdr3_aa: CASSYSEGGPLHF
cdr3_nt: TGTGCCAGCAGTTACTCGGAGGGTGGACCCCTCCACTTT

d_call: TRBD1
clone_size: -
j_call: TRBJ2-1
v_call: TRBV28
cdr3_aa: CASSFRDRVSAGVGNEQFF
cdr3_nt: TGTGCCAGCAGTTTCAGGGACAGGGTGTCTGCGGGAGTGGGGAATGAGCAGTTCTTC

d_call: -
clone_size: -
j_call: TRBJ1-4
v_call: TRBV6-5
cdr3_aa: CASTSTGEKLFF
cdr3_nt: TGTGCCAGCACTTCGACGGGGGAAAAACTGTTTTTT

d_call: -
clone_size: -
j_call: TRBJ2-7
v_call: TRBV21-1
cdr3_aa: CASSKLREATVGGFSYEQYF
cdr3_nt: TGTGCCAGCAGCAAATTGCGGGAGGCCACCGTGGGGGGATTTTCCTACGAGCAGTACTTC

d_call: -
clone_size: -
j_call: TRBJ1-4
v_call: TRBV7-9
cdr3_aa: CASSLDGWNEKLFF
cdr3_nt: TGTGCCAGCAGCTTGGACGGGTGGAATGAAAAACTGTTTTTT

d_call: -
clone_size: once
j_call: TRBJ2-1
v_call: TRBV28
cdr3_aa: CASSLRLRLTGSSYNEQFF
cdr3_nt: TGTGCCAGCAGTTTACGGTTAAGGTTGACAGGCAGCTCCTACAATGAGCAGTTCTTC

d_call: TRBD2
clone_size: -
j_call: TRBJ2-3
v_call: TRBV30
cdr3_aa: CAWSGREPLGLYTDTQYF
cdr3_nt: TGTGCCTGGAGCGGGAGGGAGCCACTGGGGCTTTATACAGATACGCAGTATTTT

d_call: TRBD1
clone_size: -
j_call: TRBJ2-5
v_call: TRBV10-3
cdr3_aa: CAIRDRVEETQYF
cdr3_nt: TGTGCCATCAGGGACAGGGTGGAAGAGACCCAGTACTTC

d_call: -
clone_size: -
j_call: TRBJ2-2
v_call: TRBV27
cdr3_aa: CASSFVRGGTGELFF
cdr3_nt: TGTGCCAGCAGTTTTGTCAGGGGTGGAACCGGGGAGCTGTTTTTT

d_call: TRBD2
clone_size: -
j_call: TRBJ2-1
v_call: TRBV27
cdr3_aa: CASSLMAGVGNEQFF
cdr3_nt: TGTGCCAGCAGTTTAATGGCGGGAGTGGGTAATGAGCAGTTCTTC

d_call: -
clone_size: -
j_call: TRBJ1-1
v_call: TRBV10-2
cdr3_aa: CASNQIQGSKTEAFF
cdr3_nt: TGCGCCAGCAATCAGATACAGGGAAGTAAGACTGAAGCTTTCTTT

d_call: TRBD1
clone_size: once
j_call: TRBJ2-7
v_call: TRBV6-5
cdr3_aa: CASSESGGASYEQYF
cdr3_nt: TGTGCCAGCAGCGAATCAGGGGGCGCCTCCTACGAGCAGTACTTC

d_call: -
clone_size: -
j_call: TRBJ1-1
v_call: TRBV29-1
cdr3_aa: CSVVGEMNTEAFF
cdr3_nt: TGCAGCGTGGTGGGGGAGATGAACACTGAAGCTTTCTTT

d_call: TRBD2
clone_size: -
j_call: TRBJ2-7
v_call: TRBV9
cdr3_aa: CASSVASGSYEQYF
cdr3_nt: TGTGCCAGCAGCGTAGCCAGCGGGAGCTACGAGCAGTACTTC

d_call: TRBD1
clone_size: few
j_call: TRBJ1-1
v_call: TRBV30
cdr3_aa: CAWDRGGNTEAFF
cdr3_nt: TGTGCCTGGGACAGGGGGGGGAACACTGAAGCTTTCTTT

d_call: -
clone_size: -
j_call: TRBJ2-3
v_call: TRBV9
cdr3_aa: CASSVWDTDTQYF
cdr3_nt: TGTGCCAGCAGCGTTTGGGACACAGATACGCAGTATTTT

d_call: -
clone_size: few
j_call: TRBJ1-1
v_call: TRBV6-4
cdr3_aa: CASSQQRNTEAFF
cdr3_nt: TGTGCCAGCAGTCAACAGCGGAACACTGAAGCTTTCTTT

d_call: -
clone_size: -
j_call: TRBJ2-7
v_call: TRBV27
cdr3_aa: CASSLLLASPYEQYF
cdr3_nt: TGTGCCAGCAGTCTCCTGCTAGCGTCTCCCTACGAGCAGTACTTC

d_call: TRBD2
clone_size: -
j_call: TRBJ2-1
v_call: TRBV6-6
cdr3_aa: CASSGVAGGPVDEQFF
cdr3_nt: TGTGCCAGCAGTGGAGTAGCGGGAGGGCCAGTCGATGAGCAGTTCTTC

d_call: TRBD1
clone_size: -
j_call: TRBJ1-2
v_call: TRBV5-4
cdr3_aa: CASTVRTGATRGYTF
cdr3_nt: TGTGCCAGCACCGTTCGGACAGGAGCTACCCGGGGCTACACCTTC

d_call: -
clone_size: once
j_call: TRBJ1-4
v_call: TRBV7-6
cdr3_aa: CASSSSGSLRYGGREKLFF
cdr3_nt: TGTGCCAGCAGCTCAAGCGGATCCCTTCGGTACGGGGGACGGGAAAAACTGTTTTTT

d_call: TRBD2
clone_size: -
j_call: TRBJ2-1
v_call: TRBV2
cdr3_aa: CASSEDPAGFYNEQFF
cdr3_nt: TGTGCCAGCAGTGAAGACCCAGCGGGATTCTACAATGAGCAGTTCTTC

d_call: -
clone_size: -
j_call: TRBJ2-5
v_call: TRBV4-2
cdr3_aa: CASSPLGPGETQYF
cdr3_nt: TGTGCCAGCAGCCCTCTGGGCCCAGGGGAGACCCAGTACTTC

d_call: TRBD1
clone_size: -
j_call: TRBJ1-5
v_call: TRBV28
cdr3_aa: CASTLQSHRRGNQPQHF
cdr3_nt: TGTGCCAGCACTCTCCAGTCCCACCGCAGGGGGAATCAGCCCCAGCATTTT

d_call: TRBD1
clone_size: -
j_call: TRBJ2-5
v_call: TRBV28
cdr3_aa: CASGVDRESYQETQYF
cdr3_nt: TGTGCCAGCGGGGTGGACAGGGAATCATACCAAGAGACCCAGTACTTC